The 20 T cell receptor beta chains below all came from one sample that was sequenced in a study of T-cell memory formation after mild COVID-19. TCRdb re-called the 5' RACE reads through MiXCR, storing one row per CDR3 protein. The sample contains 300,000 to 400,000 distinct CDR3 sequences, 25% to 30% of which appear only once. Specimen: PBMCs or a T cell subset sorted from them (not recorded which). The receptors originated from an adult woman who had mild COVID-19 (a few samples of this study predate the infection). Cell type and time point are not known.

Remarks on this clonotype: Relative to the germline gene, one junction end is altered; a read error may explain this. This rearrangement joins TRBV5-1 to TRBJ1-1; D is unclear. The germline gives CDR1 SGHRS, CDR2 YFSETQ. This CDR3 has 15 residues. CDR3 coding DNA: TGCGCAAGCAGCTCAGGATGGACGGGGAACACTGAAGCTTTCTTT. Translating it yields CASSSGWTGNTEAFF.

This clonotype showed up just once. The chain combines TRBV7-9 with TRBJ1-5; TRBD1 matches at 7 bases. This CDR3 spans 12 amino acids. From germline, CDR1 is SEHNR and CDR2 FQNEAQ (reference sequence). J lost 3 bases, V lost 10 bases, and 3 bases had no gene match. CDR3 residues: CAIGTDNQPQHF. CDR3 in DNA: TGTGCCATCGGGACAGACAATCAGCCCCAGCATTTT.

V usage is TRBV7-8 and J usage is TRBJ2-2; 7 bases match TRBD1. Losses at the gene ends were 5 bases for V and 4 bases for J; bases not matched to a gene: 13. Germline-derived CDR1 and CDR2 are SGHVS and FQNEAQ. The CDR3 spans 17 residues. CDR3 nucleotide sequence: TGTGCCAGCAGCCAAGGACAGGCGCTTCTGGGCACCGGGGAGCTGTTTTTT. Its protein is CASSQGQALLGTGELFF.

This sequence joins TRBV4-1 and TRBJ2-5; D may match TRBD1 or TRBD2 (5 bases each). The CDR3 consists of 16 residues. Trimming stripped 1 base from V and 4 bases from J, with 16 bases between. Germline lookup yields CDR1 MGHRA and CDR2 YSYEKL. The CDR3 DNA is TGCGCCAGCAGCCAAGTTCGGGGAGAGGGGATAGAGACCCAGTACTTC. It specifies CASSQVRGEGIETQYF.

V usage is TRBV11-2 and J usage is TRBJ2-1; the D gene could be TRBD1 or TRBD2 (6 bases each). Germline V gene lookup returns CDR1 SGHAT and CDR2 FQNNGV. V lost 7 bases, J lost 2 bases, and 18 bases lay in between. This CDR3 spans 16 amino acids. The CDR3 loop is CASITWRGAPYNEQFF. Here the CDR3 DNA reads TGTGCCAGCATCACATGGAGGGGGGCCCCCTACAATGAGCAGTTCTTC. Together with reference TRBV11-2 and TRBJ2-1, the CDR3 gives the full variable domain: EAGVAQSPRYKIIEKRQSVAFWCNPISGHATLYWYQQILGQGPKLLIQFQNNGVVDDSQLPKDRFSAERLKGVDSTLKIQPAKLEDSAVYLCASITWRGAPYNEQFFGPGTRLTVL.

This clonotype occurred a few times. The CDR3 bases are TGTGCCAGCAGCCCTAGGCAGGGAGGCAATGAGCAGTTCTTC. This sequence encodes CASSPRQGGNEQFF. The chain has TRBV12-3 or TRBV12-4 and TRBJ2-1; D is possibly TRBD2 (6 bases). V lost 6 bases and J lost 6, with 15 bases in between. The CDR3 length is 14 residues.

This clonotype was counted a few times. This chain uses TRBV5-1 with TRBJ2-1, with 7 bases fitting TRBD1. Germline CDR1 SGHRS, CDR2 YFSETQ. With V trimmed by 0 bases and J by 8 bases, 8 bases remained unmatched. The CDR3 sequence is 15 residues long. CDR3 loop: CASSLAVTGSDEQFF. The CDR3 coding sequence is TGCGCCAGCAGCTTGGCCGTGACAGGGAGTGATGAGCAGTTCTTC. Full variable domain (outside the CDR3, taken from reference TRBV5-1 and TRBJ2-1): KAGVTQTPRYLIKTRGQQVTLSCSPISGHRSVSWYQQTPGQGLQFLFEYFSETQRNKGNFPGRFSGRQFSNSRSEMNVSTLELGDSALYLCASSLAVTGSDEQFFGPGTRLTVL.

V and J are TRBV27 and TRBJ1-1; 9 bases agree with TRBD1. The CDR3 covers 15 residues. Looked up from germline, CDR1 is MNHEY and CDR2 is SMNVEV (reference sequence). The junction had 7 bases not matched to a gene; V was cut back by 4 bases and J by 4 bases. The CDR3 spells CASSSHRGRITEAFF. The CDR3 DNA reads TGTGCCAGCAGTTCTCACAGGGGGCGCATCACTGAAGCTTTCTTT.

A few counts support this clonotype. The chain has TRBV10-3 and TRBJ1-5, with 9 bases identical to TRBD1. Germline trimming cut 8 bases from V and 7 bases from J; bases unmatched to any gene: 12. The CDR3 covers 15 residues. Germline loops: CDR1 ENHRY, CDR2 SYGVKD. CDR3 in amino acids: CAIGRDRVFGQPQHF. The CDR3 DNA follows: TGTGCCATCGGTAGGGACAGGGTCTTTGGGCAGCCCCAGCATTTT.

This clonotype appeared a few times. This rearrangement joins TRBV9 to TRBJ2-7; D call uncertain. Trimming took off 0 bases at V and 2 bases at J, with 9 bases between the two ends. The CDR3 covers 14 residues. Germline values: CDR1 SGDLS, CDR2 YYNGEE. This CDR3 is CASSVESRPYEQYF. In DNA, the CDR3 is TGTGCCAGCAGCGTAGAGAGCAGACCCTACGAGCAGTACTTC.

A few counts support this clonotype. The rearrangement uses TRBV7-9 and TRBJ2-7; 7 bases agree with TRBD1. CDR3 size: 13 residues. The ends lost 3 bases at V and 2 bases at J; junction bases unmatched: 1. Germline V lookup: CDR1 SEHNR, CDR2 FQNEAQ (reference sequence). CDR3 in DNA: TGTGCCAGCAGCTTCGGACAGGCCTACGAGCAGTACTTC. Translating gives CASSFGQAYEQYF.

V gene TRBV14 combines with J gene TRBJ1-2, with D possibly TRBD1 on 6 matching bases. Germline V gene sequence: CDR1 SGHDN, CDR2 FVKESK. Trimming took 5 bases from V and 4 from J, leaving 14 bases between them. This CDR3 contains 14 residues. The CDR3 reads CASSGEQGRYGYTF. The CDR3 DNA reads as TGTGCCAGCAGCGGAGAACAGGGACGCTATGGCTACACCTTC. Full variable domain (remainder filled in from reference TRBV14 and TRBJ1-2): EAGVTQFPSHSVIEKGQTVTLRCDPISGHDNLYWYRRVMGKEIKFLLHFVKESKQDESGMPNNRFLAERTGGTYSTLKVQPAELEDSGVYFCASSGEQGRYGYTFGSGTRLTVV.

In its sample, this clonotype was seen a few times. The V gene is TRBV2, the J gene TRBJ2-1; 7 nucleotides agree with TRBD1. The CDR3 runs to 11 residues. Per germline, CDR1 SNHLY and CDR2 FYNNEI. V was clipped by 5 bases and J by 15 bases; unmatched bases: 7. Here the CDR3 DNA reads TGTGCCAGCAGTCCCGGACAGGCCGGGTTCTTC. Amino acids: CASSPGQAGFF. The full variable domain, completed using reference TRBV2 and TRBJ2-1, is EPEVTQTPSHQVTQMGQEVILRCVPISNHLYFYWYRQILGQKVEFLVSFYNNEISEKSEIFDDQFSVERPDGSNFTLKIRSTKLEDSAMYFCASSPGQAGFFGPGTRLTVL.

The CDR3 bases are TGTGCCAGTAGTATTATGGGGTTAAATCAGCCCCAGCATTTT. Its translation is CASSIMGLNQPQHF. The chain joins TRBV19 to TRBJ1-5; D is unresolved. Germline CDR1 LNHDA, CDR2 SQIVND (reference sequence). The CDR3 consists of 14 residues. V was shortened by 3 bases and J by 4 bases, with 10 bases between the two germline ends.

This chain links TRBV9 with TRBJ2-7, with 7 bases that match TRBD1. Germline V CDR1 and CDR2: SGDLS, YYNGEE. This CDR3 is 14 amino acids long. V was clipped by 1 base and J by 5 bases; unmatched bases: 6. CDR3 loop: CASSVHTGENEQYF. The CDR3 DNA follows: TGTGCCAGCAGCGTACATACAGGGGAGAACGAGCAGTACTTC.

This clonotype has only a few counts. This rearrangement joins TRBV29-1 to TRBJ2-1; D might be TRBD1 or TRBD2, each matching 5 bases. The CDR3 is 11 residues long. From germline, CDR1 is SQVTM and CDR2 ANQGSEA. V lost 5 bases to trimming and J lost 9 bases, with 11 bases between them. The CDR3: CSVLGDSEQFF. Written as DNA, the CDR3 is TGCAGCGTTTTGGGAGACAGTGAGCAGTTCTTC.

The V call is TRBV20-1, the J call TRBJ1-1, with D possibly TRBD1 on 5 matching bases. Deletions cut 3 bases from V and 4 bases from J, with 9 bases between. The CDR3 consists of 12 residues. Germline V gives CDR1 DFQATT, CDR2 SNEGSKA (reference sequence). CDR3 DNA: TGCAGTGCTAGCAGGGATAGCACTGAAGCTTTCTTT. It is translated as CSASRDSTEAFF.

This clonotype has only a few counts. The V and J genes are TRBV25-1 and TRBJ2-3; D unresolved. The CDR3 has 13 amino acids. The V gene lost 8 bases and the J gene lost 0 bases, with 9 bases spanning the gap. CDR1 and CDR2 (germline): MGHDK, SYGVNS. The CDR3 region has the DNA TGTGCCAGCGGGGTAGCTAGCACAGATACGCAGTATTTT. It is translated as CASGVASTDTQYF.

This clonotype came up a few times. The CDR3: CASSTGLGAYEQYF. The DNA of the CDR3 is TGTGCCAGCAGCACCGGACTAGGGGCCTACGAGCAGTACTTC. The chain links TRBV13 to TRBJ2-7; 7 bases align to TRBD2. The CDR3 consists of 14 residues. Germline CDR1 is PRHDT and CDR2 is FYEKMQ (reference sequence). V lost 5 bases to trimming and J lost 2 bases; unmatched junction nucleotides: 6.

The genes are TRBV20-1 and TRBJ2-1, with TRBD2 identical over 9 bases. Germline loops: CDR1 DFQATT, CDR2 SNEGSKA (reference sequence). The V segment lost 2 bases and the J segment 4 bases; nucleotides outside the gene matches: 9. The CDR3 is made up of 16 amino acids. CDR3 protein: CSARPPVTSGYNEQFF. As DNA, the CDR3 is TGCAGTGCTAGACCTCCCGTGACTAGCGGATACAATGAGCAGTTCTTC.